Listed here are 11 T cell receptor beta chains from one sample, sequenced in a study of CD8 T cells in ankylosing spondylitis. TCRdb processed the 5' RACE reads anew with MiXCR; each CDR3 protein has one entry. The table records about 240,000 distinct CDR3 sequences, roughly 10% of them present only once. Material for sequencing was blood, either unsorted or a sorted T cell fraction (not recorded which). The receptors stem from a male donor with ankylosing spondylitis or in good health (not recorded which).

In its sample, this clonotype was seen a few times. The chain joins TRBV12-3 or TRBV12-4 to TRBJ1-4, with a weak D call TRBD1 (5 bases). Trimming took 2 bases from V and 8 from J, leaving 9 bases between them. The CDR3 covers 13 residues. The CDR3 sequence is CASSLNQGEKLFF. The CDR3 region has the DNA TGTGCCAGCAGTTTAAACCAGGGAGAAAAACTGTTTTTT.

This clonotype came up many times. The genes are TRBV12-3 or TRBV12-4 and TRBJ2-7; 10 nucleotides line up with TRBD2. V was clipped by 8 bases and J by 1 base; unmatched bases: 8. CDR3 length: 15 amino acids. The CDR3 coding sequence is TGTGCCAGCTCCAGTAGGACTAGCGGATCCTACGAGCAGTACTTC. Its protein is CASSSRTSGSYEQYF.

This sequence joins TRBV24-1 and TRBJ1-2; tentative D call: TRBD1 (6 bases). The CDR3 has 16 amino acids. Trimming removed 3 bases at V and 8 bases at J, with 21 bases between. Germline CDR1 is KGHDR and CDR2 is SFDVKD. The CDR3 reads CATSDMNSGQLHGYTF. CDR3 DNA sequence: TGTGCCACCAGTGATATGAATAGCGGACAGCTTCACGGCTACACCTTC.

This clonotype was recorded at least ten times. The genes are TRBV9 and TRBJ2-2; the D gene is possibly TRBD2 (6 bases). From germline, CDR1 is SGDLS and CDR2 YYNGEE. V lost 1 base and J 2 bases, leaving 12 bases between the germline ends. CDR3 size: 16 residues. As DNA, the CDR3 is TGTGCCAGCAGCGTATTGGGGGGAAAAAACACCGGGGAGCTGTTTTTT. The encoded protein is CASSVLGGKNTGELFF.

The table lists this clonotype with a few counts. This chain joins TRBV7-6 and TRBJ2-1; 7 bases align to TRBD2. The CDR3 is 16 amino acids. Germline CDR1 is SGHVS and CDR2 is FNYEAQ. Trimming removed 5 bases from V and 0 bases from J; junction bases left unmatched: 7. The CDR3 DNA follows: TGTGCCAGCAGCCTACCGCGGGAGAGCTCCTACAATGAGCAGTTCTTC. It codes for CASSLPRESSYNEQFF.

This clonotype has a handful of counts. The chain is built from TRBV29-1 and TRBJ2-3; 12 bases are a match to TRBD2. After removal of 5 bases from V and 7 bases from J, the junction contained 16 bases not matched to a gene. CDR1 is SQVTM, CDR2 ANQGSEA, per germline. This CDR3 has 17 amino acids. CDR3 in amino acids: CSVRRLAGVPGTNTQYF. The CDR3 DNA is TGCAGCGTTCGACGACTAGCGGGAGTCCCCGGCACGAATACGCAGTATTTT.

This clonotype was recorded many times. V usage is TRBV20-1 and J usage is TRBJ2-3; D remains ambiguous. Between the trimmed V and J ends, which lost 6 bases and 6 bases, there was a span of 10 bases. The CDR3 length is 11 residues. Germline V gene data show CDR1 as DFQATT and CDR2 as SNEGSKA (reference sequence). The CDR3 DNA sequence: TGCAGTGCCCCTCACCCGGATACGCAGTATTTT. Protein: CSAPHPDTQYF.

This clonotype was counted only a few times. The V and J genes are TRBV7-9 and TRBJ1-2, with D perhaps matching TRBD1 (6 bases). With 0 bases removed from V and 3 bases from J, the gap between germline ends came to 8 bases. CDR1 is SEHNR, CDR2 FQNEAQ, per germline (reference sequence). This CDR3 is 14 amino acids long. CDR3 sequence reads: CASSLAWTDYGYTF. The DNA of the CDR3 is TGTGCCAGCAGCTTAGCATGGACAGACTATGGCTACACCTTC.

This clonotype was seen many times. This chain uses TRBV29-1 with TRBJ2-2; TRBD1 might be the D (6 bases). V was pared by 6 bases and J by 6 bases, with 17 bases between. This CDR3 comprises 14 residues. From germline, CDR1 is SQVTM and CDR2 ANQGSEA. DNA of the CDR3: TGCAGCGTCTCCGAGGGGGTGGTATCCGGGGAGCTGTTTTTT. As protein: CSVSEGVVSGELFF.

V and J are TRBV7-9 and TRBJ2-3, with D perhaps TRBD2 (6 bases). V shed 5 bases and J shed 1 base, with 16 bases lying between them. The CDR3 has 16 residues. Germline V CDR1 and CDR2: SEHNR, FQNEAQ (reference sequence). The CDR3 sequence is CASSPQEGLGTDTQYF. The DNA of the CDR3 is TGTGCCAGCAGCCCCCAGGAGGGTCTGGGCACAGATACGCAGTATTTT. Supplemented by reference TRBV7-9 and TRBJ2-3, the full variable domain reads DTGVSQNPRHKITKRGQNVTFRCDPISEHNRLYWYRQTLGQGPEFLTYFQNEAQLEKSRLLSDRFSAERPKGSFSTLEIQRTEQGDSAMYLCASSPQEGLGTDTQYFGPGTRLTVL.

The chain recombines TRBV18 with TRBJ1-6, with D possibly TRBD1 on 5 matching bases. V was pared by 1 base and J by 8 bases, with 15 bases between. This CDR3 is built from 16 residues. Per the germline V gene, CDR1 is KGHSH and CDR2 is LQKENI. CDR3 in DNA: TGTGCCAGCTCACCACGGCGACAGCGGGGGGATTCACCCCTCCACTTT. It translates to CASSPRRQRGDSPLHF. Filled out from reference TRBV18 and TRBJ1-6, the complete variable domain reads NAGVMQNPRHLVRRRGQEARLRCSPMKGHSHVYWYRQLPEEGLKFMVYLQKENIIDESGMPKERFSAEFPKEGPSILRIQQVVRGDSAAYFCASSPRRQRGDSPLHFGNGTRLTVT.